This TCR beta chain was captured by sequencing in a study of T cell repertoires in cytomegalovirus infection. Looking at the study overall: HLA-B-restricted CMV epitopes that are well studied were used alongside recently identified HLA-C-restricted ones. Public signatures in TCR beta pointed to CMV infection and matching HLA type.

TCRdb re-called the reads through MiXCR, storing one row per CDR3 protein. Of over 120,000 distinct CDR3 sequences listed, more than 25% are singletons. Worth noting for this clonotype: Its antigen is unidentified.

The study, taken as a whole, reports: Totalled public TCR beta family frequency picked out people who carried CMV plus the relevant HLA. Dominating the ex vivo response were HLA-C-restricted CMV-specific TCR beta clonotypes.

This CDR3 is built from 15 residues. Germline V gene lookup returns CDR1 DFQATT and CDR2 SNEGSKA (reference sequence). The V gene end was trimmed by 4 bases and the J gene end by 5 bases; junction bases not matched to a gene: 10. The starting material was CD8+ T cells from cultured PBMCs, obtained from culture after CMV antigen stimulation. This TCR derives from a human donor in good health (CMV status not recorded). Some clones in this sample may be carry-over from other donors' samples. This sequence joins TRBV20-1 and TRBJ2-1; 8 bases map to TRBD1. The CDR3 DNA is TGCAGTGCTACCCGGGACAGGTGGGACAACAATGAGCAGTTCTTC. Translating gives CSATRDRWDNNEQFF.